This T cell receptor beta chain is from a study of T cells after yellow fever vaccination. To note about this clonotype: Its matching antigen is unknown.

Each CDR3 protein gets one entry after TCRdb re-called the 5' RACE reads with MiXCR. The sample includes 300,000 to 400,000 distinct CDR3 sequences, around 13% of them seen just once. The CDR3 length is 13 residues. V shed 5 bases, J shed 10 bases, and the junction held 9 bases outside the gene matches. CDR1 is SGHTA, CDR2 FQGTGA, per germline. Study-level findings and limits: Post-booster reappearance was seen for most primary-vaccination clones (96% CD4, about 88% CD8).

The receptor comes from a man younger than 35 who received the YFV17D yellow fever vaccine. The chain employs TRBV7-3 and TRBJ1-1; TRBD1 matches 8 bases. This specimen was CD4+ T cells sorted from PBMCs, taken 15 days after the yellow fever booster vaccination. As DNA, the CDR3 is TGTGCCAGCAGCCTCGGACAGGGAGGGGGAGCTTTCTTT. This translates into CASSLGQGGGAFF.